This T cell receptor beta chain comes out of a study of blood T cells in healthy people across ages. Through a sample-barcoded 5' primer and a J-beta primer mix, a second PCR was run for roughly 6 to 11 cycles. Each cDNA was tagged by a template-switch adaptor containing 12 random nucleotides. The yield of each sample was at least 2.5 million CDR3-containing paired-end reads. MiXCR, run by TCRdb on the 5' RACE reads, gives a single entry per CDR3 protein. Of hundreds of thousands of distinct CDR3 sequences detected, about 53% appear once; the ten largest clones hold 30% to 45%. The CDR3 spans 14 residues. V lost 3 bases and J lost 5, with 13 bases in between.

The sample taken for sequencing was blood. J is TRBJ2-5 and V is TRBV12-3 or TRBV12-4; possibly TRBD2 for D (6 bases). This receptor was obtained from a man aged 60 to 75 in good health. The CDR3 reads CASSLSSGDETQYF. CDR3 DNA: TGTGCCAGCAGTTTGTCCTCGGGGGACGAGACCCAGTACTTC.